A selection of T cell receptor beta chains follows, all from one sample in a study of T cell repertoires in cytomegalovirus infection. These TCRs' antigens remain unknown. MiXCR, run by TCRdb on the reads, gives a single entry per CDR3 protein. This repertoire shows 800,000 to 950,000 distinct CDR3 sequences, about 30% found once; its top ten account for roughly an eighth. Sequenced material: cultured CD8+ T cells from PBMCs, taken from culture after CMV antigen stimulation. These receptors were collected from a human donor in good health (CMV status not recorded). Some clones in this sample may be carry-over from other donors' samples. CDR3s include the opening cysteine and the closing phenylalanine or tryptophan. The D gene is left open where the match is weak. Clone size is shown for a subset of rows, as once, few, many or a class of expanded clone.

abundance	v_gene	d_gene	j_gene	CDR3nt	CDR3aa
-	TRBV6-2/TRBV6-3	-	TRBJ1-1	TGTGCCAGCAGTTACCTTCGGAGTCGGGACACTGAAGCTTTCTTT	CASSYLRSRDTEAFF
few	TRBV24-1	TRBD1	TRBJ2-3	TGTGCCACCAGTGATCTAACTCCGGGACAGGGTTTCACAGATACGCAGTATTTT	CATSDLTPGQGFTDTQYF
few	TRBV7-9	-	TRBJ1-5	TGTGCCAGCAGCCCGGTCAGCCCAAATCAGCCCCAGCATTTT	CASSPVSPNQPQHF
few	TRBV6-5	-	TRBJ1-4	TGTGCCAGCCAAAGGGTAAAAGGGGACATAACTAATGAAAAACTGTTTTTT	CASQRVKGDITNEKLFF
-	TRBV12-3/TRBV12-4	TRBD1	TRBJ1-2	TGTGCCAGCAGTTCGAACCTCAGACAGGGTCTCTATGGCTACACCTTC	CASSSNLRQGLYGYTF
-	TRBV6-6	-	TRBJ1-1	TGTGCCAGCAGTTACTCGACACCCACTGAAGCTTTCTTT	CASSYSTPTEAFF
few	TRBV7-9	-	TRBJ2-3	TGTGCCAGCAGCTTCCAGAGTGCTTCTAGCACAGATACGCAGTATTTT	CASSFQSASSTDTQYF
-	TRBV3-1	-	TRBJ1-5	TGTGCCAGCAGCCAAATGGGGCCTTCTAGCAATCAGCCCCAGCATTTT	CASSQMGPSSNQPQHF
few	TRBV6-5	-	TRBJ1-1	TGTGCCAGCAGTTACTCGTCCGGGGCGCAGAAAGCTTTCTTT	CASSYSSGAQKAFF
-	TRBV7-6	-	TRBJ1-4	TGTGCCAGCAGCCCTTTCAGTGGAAATGAAAAACTGTTTTTT	CASSPFSGNEKLFF
-	TRBV6-6	TRBD1	TRBJ1-3	TGTGCCAGCAGTTACTCACGCGACAGGGACGCTGGAAACACCATATATTTT	CASSYSRDRDAGNTIYF
few	TRBV4-1	-	TRBJ1-2	TGCGCCAGCAGCCAAGATCACAGCCTAGAGGGCTACACCTTC	CASSQDHSLEGYTF
-	TRBV7-2	-	TRBJ2-1	TGTGCCAGCAGCTTAGTGCCTCCGAGGGTAGCCCACTACAATGAGCAGTTCTTC	CASSLVPPRVAHYNEQFF
once	TRBV27	-	TRBJ2-4	TGTGCCAGCAGTCTCAGGGGTCGGGGATACTCGGAGTACTTC	CASSLRGRGYSEYF
-	TRBV2	-	TRBJ1-2	TGTGCCAGCAGTGAAGAGCCAGAAATATTATTTGTTGGCTACACCTTC	CASSEEPEILFVGYTF
few	TRBV7-6	-	TRBJ2-2	TGTGCCAGCAGCTTAAGGGGGTTCGGTACCGGGGAGCTGTTTTTT	CASSLRGFGTGELFF
-	TRBV15	-	TRBJ2-7	TGTGCCACCAGCAGAGAAGCCCAGACCTCCTACGAGCAGTACTTC	CATSREAQTSYEQYF
many	TRBV7-2	TRBD1	TRBJ2-3	TGTGCCAGCAGCCAGGGACAGTCTAGCACAGATACGCAGTATTTT	CASSQGQSSTDTQYF
-	TRBV5-3	-	TRBJ2-3	TGTGCCAGCAGCTTGGAAGGGGTGTTTAGCACAGATACGCAGTATTTT	CASSLEGVFSTDTQYF
many	TRBV18	-	TRBJ1-4	TGTGCCAGCTCACAAACCGGGACGGAGAATGAAAAACTGTTTTTT	CASSQTGTENEKLFF
-	TRBV11-2	TRBD2	TRBJ2-3	TGTGCCAGCAGCTTAGTCGGACTAGCGACAGATACGCAGTATTTT	CASSLVGLATDTQYF
-	TRBV28	-	TRBJ1-4	TGTGCCAGCAGTCCCCTGGGGGGCATAACTAATGAAAAACTGTTTTTT	CASSPLGGITNEKLFF
many	TRBV6-5	TRBD1	TRBJ1-5	TGTGCCAGCAGTTACTCCGCAGGGGGCAGTCAGCCCCAGCATTTT	CASSYSAGGSQPQHF
few	TRBV5-4	TRBD2	TRBJ2-1	TGTGCCAGCAGCTTGCAAAGGCGGGGGGCATACAATGAGCAGTTCTTC	CASSLQRRGAYNEQFF
-	TRBV20-1	TRBD1	TRBJ2-1	TGCAGTGCTTGGGGGGACAGGTCCTCCAATGAGCAGTTCTTC	CSAWGDRSSNEQFF
-	TRBV7-3	-	TRBJ1-2	TGTGCCAGCAGGCAGGCTGGGGGCTACACCTTC	CASRQAGGYTF
few	TRBV12-3/TRBV12-4	TRBD2	TRBJ2-1	TGTGCCAGCACACTTAGTGGCGGGGGGAGCTCCTACAATGAGCAGTTCTTC	CASTLSGGGSSYNEQFF
-	TRBV6-4	-	TRBJ2-6	TGTGCCAGCAGAAAAGGAGCTGGGGCCAACGTCCTGACTTTC	CASRKGAGANVLTF
-	TRBV4-1	-	TRBJ1-2	TGCGCCAGCAGCCAAGCCTTAACAGGGACCTATGGCTACACCTTC	CASSQALTGTYGYTF
-	TRBV7-3	TRBD1	TRBJ1-2	TGTGCCAGCAGCTTCGGGACAGGGCAGGGCTACACCTTC	CASSFGTGQGYTF
few	TRBV5-5	-	TRBJ2-5	TGTGCCAGCAGCTTGCCAGGGGACGAGACCCAGTACTTC	CASSLPGDETQYF
-	TRBV6-5	-	TRBJ2-7	TGTGCCAGCAGTTATAGTGGCGAATACGAGCAGTACTTC	CASSYSGEYEQYF
many	TRBV20-1	-	TRBJ1-1	TGCAGTGCGATAGAGCACAGGGCCACTGAAGCTTTCTTT	CSAIEHRATEAFF
-	TRBV20-1	TRBD1	TRBJ1-1	TGCAGTGCTGATTGGACAGGGGACGTTACTGAATCTTTCTTT	CSADWTGDVTESFF
-	TRBV7-6	-	TRBJ2-4	TGTGCCAGCAGCCCAACTCCGGGACGGCGGGACATTCAGTACTTC	CASSPTPGRRDIQYF
-	TRBV9	-	TRBJ2-3	TGTGCCAGCAGCGTAGAGGGGCCGAGCACAGATACGCAGTATTTT	CASSVEGPSTDTQYF
few	TRBV6-1	-	TRBJ1-5	TGTGCCAGCAGGCCCGGGGGGGTGGGTCAGCCCCAGCATTTT	CASRPGGVGQPQHF
-	TRBV5-1	TRBD2	TRBJ2-3	TGCGCCAGCAGCCCACTAGCGGAGGGGATGGATACGCAGTATTTT	CASSPLAEGMDTQYF
-	TRBV7-9	-	TRBJ1-4	TGTGCCAGCAGACCGATAGGGGTCGAGGAAAAACTGTTTTTT	CASRPIGVEEKLFF
few	TRBV4-2	TRBD2	TRBJ2-1	TGTGCCAGCAGCCAAGATAGGGGACTAGCGACCAATGAGCAGTTCTTC	CASSQDRGLATNEQFF
many	TRBV4-1	-	TRBJ1-5	TGCGCCAGCAGCCAAGAGGCGCAGGGCAATCAGCCCCAGCATTTT	CASSQEAQGNQPQHF
-	TRBV12-3/TRBV12-4	TRBD1	TRBJ2-5	TGTGCCAACACCCCGACAGGGGGCCAGCCGGAGACCCAGTACTTC	CANTPTGGQPETQYF
-	TRBV7-9	-	TRBJ1-4	TGTGCCAGCAGCCGTGGACAGTATAATGAAAAACTGTTTTTT	CASSRGQYNEKLFF
few	TRBV11-2	TRBD1	TRBJ2-2	TGTGCCAGCCTTCGGGACAGGATATCCGGGGAGCTGTTTTTT	CASLRDRISGELFF
many	TRBV7-8	-	TRBJ2-1	TGTGCCAGCAGCTTAAGGGGGGCGCAATACAATGAGCAGTTCTTC	CASSLRGAQYNEQFF
-	TRBV4-1	TRBD2	TRBJ2-5	TGCGCCAGCAGCCAAGAGCCGGGACTAGCGGGGGAAGAGACCCAGTACTTC	CASSQEPGLAGEETQYF
few	TRBV5-6	-	TRBJ1-5	TGTGCCAGCAGCTTGAACACTGACAATCAGCCCCAGCATTTT	CASSLNTDNQPQHF
many	TRBV7-9	-	TRBJ2-7	TGTGCCAGCAGCCCCGGGACCGAGCAGTACTTC	CASSPGTEQYF
many	TRBV7-8	-	TRBJ1-2	TGTGCCAGCAGCGCGACAGGTGTCTATGGCTACACCTTC	CASSATGVYGYTF
few	TRBV11-1	-	TRBJ2-1	TGTGCCAGCAGCTTAGGTCCGGGGGTTGGCCACAATGAGCAGTTCTTC	CASSLGPGVGHNEQFF
-	TRBV27	TRBD1	TRBJ2-4	TGTGCCAGCAGTTTGGGACAGGGGATATTAGCCAAAAACATTCAGTACTTC	CASSLGQGILAKNIQYF
-	TRBV20-1	TRBD2	TRBJ2-1	TGCAGTGCTTTGACTAGCGGGGGGTTTAGCTCCTACAATGAGCAGTTCTTC	CSALTSGGFSSYNEQFF
many	TRBV7-2	-	TRBJ2-3	TGTGCCAGCAGCTATCGGCCGAACCCGAGCACAGATACGCAGTATTTT	CASSYRPNPSTDTQYF
-	TRBV6-6	-	TRBJ1-4	TGTGCCAGCGCAGAGGAACTAACTAATGAAAAACTGTTTTTT	CASAEELTNEKLFF
few	TRBV20-1	-	TRBJ2-5	TGCAGTGCTCCCCTCGAAGGGAGGTCCCAAGAGACCCAGTACTTC	CSAPLEGRSQETQYF
-	TRBV28	TRBD1	TRBJ2-6	TGTGCCAGCAGTTTATCCCGACAGGGGCCGGGGGCCAACGTCCTGACTTTC	CASSLSRQGPGANVLTF
few	TRBV12-3/TRBV12-4	-	TRBJ1-5	TGTGCCAGCAGTTTCAGACCCCCGGGACAGCCCCAGCATTTT	CASSFRPPGQPQHF
-	TRBV10-2	TRBD1	TRBJ2-2	TGCGCCAGCAGACCAGGGACAGGGGGCGTTGGCACCGGGGAGCTGTTTTTT	CASRPGTGGVGTGELFF
-	TRBV28	-	TRBJ1-6	TGTGCCAGCAGCCTCGGACCGACGTACTCCTATAATTCACCCCTCCACTTT	CASSLGPTYSYNSPLHF